The 22 T cell receptor beta chains below all came from one sample that was sequenced in a study of neoadjuvant anti-PD-1 for oral cavity cancer. Assay used: immunoSEQ multiplex PCR; TCRdb lists only in-frame clones, some missing. The sample shows roughly 8,000 clones, around 50% of them seen only once. Sequenced here: tumor tissue, sampled before nivolumab (anti-PD-1) treatment. Receptor source: a person aged 35 to 85 with oral cavity squamous cell carcinoma.

The chain couples TRBV2 to TRBJ2-6; D is unclear. Looked up from germline, CDR1 is SNHLY and CDR2 is FYNNEI. The CDR3 length is 14 residues. V was clipped by 8 bases and J by 1 base, with 9 bases between them. CDR3 coding DNA: TGTGCCAGCGGGAAGGGTTCTGGGGCCAACGTCCTGACTTTC. Translating gives CASGKGSGANVLTF.

This clone was observed a few times. In nucleotides, the CDR3 is TGCGCCAGCAGGGTAGCGGGAGAAAGGGCTTACGAGCAGTACTTC. Amino acid sequence: CASRVAGERAYEQYF. This sequence joins TRBV5-1 and TRBJ2-7; 9 bases line up with TRBD2. This CDR3 is 15 amino acids long. Germline CDR1 and CDR2: SGHRS and YFSETQ. With 5 bases clipped from V and 4 bases from J, the junction kept 10 bases outside the gene matches.

The chain has TRBV29-1 and TRBJ2-5; TRBD2 matches 8 bases. The germline CDR1 and CDR2 sequences are SQVTM and ANQGSEA. The CDR3 loop spans 12 amino acids. DNA of the CDR3: TGCGCTGCGGGGGGATTGCAAGAGACCCAGTACTTC. Its translation: CAAGGLQETQYF.

This sequence joins TRBV11-2 and TRBJ1-2, with D perhaps matching TRBD1 (5 bases). Trimming left V 5 bases short and J 0 bases short, with 10 bases between. Germline V gene data show CDR1 as SGHAT and CDR2 as FQNNGV. The CDR3 has 14 amino acids. CDR3 in DNA: TGTGCCAGCAGCGCGGGACCCTCTAACTATGGCTACACCTTC. It encodes CASSAGPSNYGYTF.

This chain uses TRBV2 with TRBJ2-1; D may be TRBD1 (6 bases). Germline lookup yields CDR1 SNHLY and CDR2 FYNNEI. There are 15 residues in the CDR3. The V gene lost 2 bases and the J gene lost 7 bases, with 15 bases spanning the gap. CDR3 sequence (DNA): TGTGCCAGCAGTGAAATGGGGTCAGGGGAGAATGAGCAGTTCTTC. Its protein product is CASSEMGSGENEQFF.

In DNA, the CDR3 is TGTGCCATCAGTGAGAGGGGGACCGGGCGGGAGACCCAGTACTTC. It translates to CAISERGTGRETQYF. The chain has TRBV10-3 and TRBJ2-5, with a weak D call TRBD1 (6 bases). Germline CDR1 and CDR2: ENHRY and SYGVKD. Trimming took 2 bases from V and 5 from J, leaving 15 bases between them. This CDR3 is 15 amino acids long.

The chain couples TRBV10-2 to TRBJ2-2; 8 bases fit TRBD1. V shed 4 bases, J shed 1 base, and the junction held 5 bases outside the gene matches. Germline V gene sequence: CDR1 WSHSY, CDR2 SAAADI. The length of the CDR3 is 16 residues. The CDR3 coding sequence is TGCGCCAGCAGTGTATATGGGACAGGGAACACCGGGGAGCTGTTTTTT. Protein sequence: CASSVYGTGNTGELFF.

This clone qualifies as large. V and J are TRBV30 and TRBJ2-7; D possibly corresponds to TRBD1 (6 bases). This CDR3 region has 13 residues. Germline lookup yields CDR1 GTSNPN and CDR2 SVGIG (reference sequence). V was trimmed by 5 bases and J by 1 base, leaving 12 bases between them. CDR3 amino acids: CAWGRGLSYEQYF. The DNA of the CDR3 is TGTGCCTGGGGCAGGGGTCTTTCCTACGAGCAGTACTTC.

V usage is TRBV15 and J usage is TRBJ1-4; D remains unclear. CDR1 and CDR2 from the germline V gene are LNHNV and YYDKDF (reference sequence). The CDR3 is 13 residues long. Trimming removed 2 bases at V and 7 bases at J, with 8 bases between. The CDR3 region has the DNA TGTGCCACCAGCAGATCTGGTGGTGAAAAACTGTTTTTT. Encoded protein: CATSRSGGEKLFF.

In its sample, this clone was seen a few times. This chain links TRBV6-5 with TRBJ2-3; 13 bases align to TRBD2. Germline-derived CDR1 and CDR2 are MNHEY and SVGAGI. The V and J ends lost 2 bases and 8 bases, in that order; junction bases with no gene match: 7. There are 16 residues in the CDR3. The CDR3 region has the DNA TGTGCCAGCAGTTACCTACCTACTAGCGGGAGGGCTACGCAGTATTTT. Its protein is CASSYLPTSGRATQYF.

The rearrangement links TRBV7-9 to TRBJ2-5; the match to TRBD1 covers 8 bases. The CDR3 spans 14 residues. Germline V gene lookup returns CDR1 SEHNR and CDR2 FQNEAQ (reference sequence). V lost 5 bases and J lost 3; bases outside the gene matches: 5. The CDR3 DNA follows: TGTGCCAGCAGCCTTCGACAGGGGAAAGAGACCCAGTACTTC. Residues: CASSLRQGKETQYF.

This chain joins TRBV18 and TRBJ1-5; no clear D. The V and J ends lost 2 bases and 14 bases respectively, with 25 bases between them. CDR1 and CDR2 from the germline V gene are KGHSH and LQKENI. The CDR3 totals 16 residues. DNA for the CDR3: TGTGCCAGCTCACCAGACGGAACAAGGCAAGTGAGCCTCGAGCATTTT. Amino acid sequence: CASSPDGTRQVSLEHF. The variable domain in full, with the rest retrieved from reference TRBV18 and TRBJ1-5, is NAGVMQNPRHLVRRRGQEARLRCSPMKGHSHVYWYRQLPEEGLKFMVYLQKENIIDESGMPKERFSAEFPKEGPSILRIQQVVRGDSAAYFCASSPDGTRQVSLEHFGDGTRLSIL.

With regard to this clone: A much larger clone is a single base away; this may be a read error. Other DNA sequences from this sample encode an identical CDR3 as well. The V and J genes are TRBV4-1 and TRBJ2-1, with D maybe TRBD1 (5 bases). This CDR3 is 14 amino acids long. Germline V lookup: CDR1 MGHRA, CDR2 YSYEKL. Trimming left V 0 bases short and J 2 bases short, with 5 bases between. CDR3 protein: CASSQEGAYNEQFF. The CDR3 bases are TGCGCCAGCAGCCAAGAAGGGGCCTACAATGAGCAGTTCTTC.

In its sample, this clone was seen a few times. The CDR3: CASSQGVRATYEQYF. CDR3 DNA sequence: TGCGCCAGCAGCCAAGGTGTGAGAGCCACCTACGAGCAGTACTTC. The chain joins TRBV4-1 to TRBJ2-7; D ambiguous. This CDR3 has 15 amino acids. Germline V CDR1 and CDR2: MGHRA, YSYEKL. V lost 1 base and J lost 2, with 12 bases in between.

This chain joins TRBV4-1 and TRBJ1-2, with 9 bases lining up with TRBD1. The germline CDR1 and CDR2 sequences are MGHRA and YSYEKL. There are 18 residues in the CDR3. Trimming took 2 bases from V and 4 from J; bases not matched to a gene: 14. CDR3 residues: CASSQNLGTGKVSYGYTF. The CDR3 region has the DNA TGCGCCAGCAGCCAAAACCTCGGGACAGGGAAAGTCAGCTATGGCTACACCTTC.

J is TRBJ2-2 and V is TRBV19; TRBD2 aligns across 14 bases. J was trimmed by 7 bases and V by 5 bases; bases with no gene match: 6. CDR1 and CDR2 from the germline V gene are LNHDA and SQIVND (reference sequence). The CDR3 spans 16 residues. The CDR3 loop is CASSEGTSGSLGELFF. CDR3 sequence (DNA): TGTGCCAGTAGTGAGGGGACTAGCGGGAGTCTCGGGGAGCTGTTTTTT.

Comment on this clone: One end of the junction varies from germline; a read error may be responsible. V and J are TRBV10-1 and TRBJ2-7, with TRBD1 matching 12 bases. CDR3 length: 13 amino acids. Looked up from germline, CDR1 is WNHNN and CDR2 is SYGVQD (reference sequence). The CDR3 DNA is TGCGCCAGCAGTGACTACGGGACAGGGGGCTTGAACTTC. This encodes CASSDYGTGGLNF.

This sequence joins TRBV30 and TRBJ2-2; 7 positions agree with TRBD2. V shed 6 bases and J 9 bases; nucleotides not matched to a gene: 10. In germline, CDR1 is GTSNPN, CDR2 SVGIG (reference sequence). The CDR3 extends over 13 amino acids. The CDR3 loop reads CACLGLQNRELFF. DNA for the CDR3: TGTGCCTGTTTGGGACTACAAAATCGGGAGCTGTTTTTT.

V is TRBV10-3 and J is TRBJ1-1; D is unclear. V lost 11 bases, J lost 0 bases, and 16 bases lay in between. CDR3 length: 14 residues. Germline CDR1 reads ENHRY; CDR2 reads SYGVKD. The CDR3 loop is CASSSTQMNTEAFF. DNA for the CDR3: TGTGCCTCGTCGTCGACACAGATGAACACTGAAGCTTTCTTT.

The genes are TRBV27 and TRBJ1-5, with D maybe TRBD1 (6 bases). Germline CDR1 reads MNHEY; CDR2 reads SMNVEV (reference sequence). The CDR3 is 14 residues long. The germline V and J ends were trimmed by 3 bases and 5 bases, with 11 bases remaining between them. This CDR3 is CASSFPDRYQPQHF. In DNA form, the CDR3 reads TGTGCCAGCAGTTTTCCGGACAGATATCAGCCCCAGCATTTT.

The chain combines TRBV11-3 with TRBJ2-7; D is undetermined. The CDR3 extends over 15 amino acids. Trimming cost V 8 bases and J 3 bases, with 20 bases left between them. Germline values: CDR1 SGHNT, CDR2 YENEEA. In nucleotides, the CDR3 is TGTGCCAGCCCTCCATTCGGCAACCCAGTCTACGAGCAGTACTTC. It encodes CASPPFGNPVYEQYF.

The DNA of the CDR3 is TGTGCCTGGAGTGTACTAGCGGGAGTCAATGAGCAGTTCTTC. It specifies CAWSVLAGVNEQFF. The chain uses TRBV30 and TRBJ2-1; TRBD2 matches 11 bases. V lost 0 bases to trimming and J lost 6 bases; unmatched junction nucleotides: 1. This CDR3 is built from 14 residues. Germline lookup yields CDR1 GTSNPN and CDR2 SVGIG (reference sequence).